What follows are 7 T cell receptor beta chains derived from one specimen sequenced in a study of cytotoxic CD8 clonotypes in ibrutinib-treated CLL (dated by TCRdb to the early 2020s). The library was made by the immunoSEQ multiplex PCR assay. TCRdb's version of the immuneACCESS table is confined to in-frame rearrangements and falls short of the full clone set. An unresolved V gene accounts for under half of the shortfall where checked; the remainder is of unknown origin. The sample yields more than 110,000 clones; about 78% were counted once. The ten largest make up approximately 5.1% of the sample. The time point label of this sample denotes: 20 to 30 months on ibrutinib. Sequencing used PBMCs, obtained after 24 months of ibrutinib treatment. The receptors here all came from a human donor with chronic lymphocytic leukemia.

This clone was counted at least ten times. The chain combines TRBV2 with TRBJ1-5, with 7 nucleotides matching TRBD1. CDR3 size: 18 residues. J lost 0 bases, V lost 4 bases, and 12 bases had no gene match. Germline values: CDR1 SNHLY, CDR2 FYNNEI. The CDR3 region is CASSVYRGGHASNQPQHF. In DNA form, the CDR3 reads TGTGCCAGCAGTGTTTACAGGGGAGGCCACGCTAGCAATCAGCCCCAGCATTTT. The full variable domain, its missing parts supplied by reference TRBV2 and TRBJ1-5, is EPEVTQTPSHQVTQMGQEVILRCVPISNHLYFYWYRQILGQKVEFLVSFYNNEISEKSEIFDDQFSVERPDGSNFTLKIRSTKLEDSAMYFCASSVYRGGHASNQPQHFGDGTRLSIL.

The chain is built from TRBV15 and TRBJ2-7; 8 nucleotides align to TRBD2. The CDR3 loop spans 17 amino acids. In germline, CDR1 is LNHNV, CDR2 YYDKDF (reference sequence). V dropped 3 bases and J dropped 4; count of bases not matched to a gene: 14. CDR3 in DNA: TGTGCCACCAGCAGCCGGCTTAAAGAGCGGGAGTTGTACGAGCAGTACTTC. Its translation: CATSSRLKERELYEQYF.

This chain joins TRBV18 and TRBJ1-4; D ambiguous. This CDR3 comprises 17 residues. Trimming cost V 1 base and J 0 bases, with 12 bases left between them. Germline loops: CDR1 KGHSH, CDR2 LQKENI. This CDR3 is CASSPLEGPSTNEKLFF. DNA for the CDR3: TGTGCCAGCTCACCACTGGAAGGGCCCTCAACTAATGAAAAACTGTTTTTT.

The chain carries TRBV5-6 and TRBJ1-2, with TRBD1 matching over 8 bases. With 4 bases clipped from V and 4 bases from J, the junction kept 9 bases outside the gene matches. The CDR3 runs to 15 residues. Germline CDR1 is SGHDT and CDR2 is YYEEEE. The CDR3 here is CASSNTRQGSYGYTF. The CDR3 DNA reads TGTGCCAGCAGCAACACCCGACAGGGGAGCTATGGCTACACCTTC.

The rearrangement joins TRBV28 to TRBJ1-3; no reliable D call. Deletions cut 11 bases from V and 4 bases from J, with 12 bases between. The CDR3 contains 12 residues. Germline V lookup: CDR1 MDHEN, CDR2 SYDVKM. The CDR3: CAAGELGNTIYF. CDR3 coding DNA: TGTGCCGCCGGGGAGCTGGGAAACACCATATATTTT. Complete variable domain (other parts from reference TRBV28 and TRBJ1-3): DVKVTQSSRYLVKRTGEKVFLECVQDMDHENMFWYRQDPGLGLRLIYFSYDVKMKEKGDIPEGYSVSREKKERFSLILESASTNQTSMYLCAAGELGNTIYFGEGSWLTVV.

This chain joins TRBV6-5 and TRBJ2-7; TRBD2 might be the D (7 bases). The V gene lost 6 bases and the J gene lost 1 base, with 13 bases spanning the gap. Germline assignment: CDR1 MNHEY and CDR2 SVGAGI. The CDR3 has 14 residues. CDR3 sequence: CASSQGGGSYEQYF. CDR3 DNA sequence: TGTGCCAGCAGCCAAGGGGGGGGGTCCTACGAGCAGTACTTC.

The rearrangement links TRBV6-5 to TRBJ2-1; 7 nucleotides agree with TRBD2. This CDR3 has 11 residues. Looked up from germline, CDR1 is MNHEY and CDR2 is SVGAGI. V was pared by 5 bases and J by 11 bases, with 3 bases of the junction left unmatched. CDR3 region: CASSTGTKQFF. CDR3 nucleotides: TGTGCCAGCAGTACCGGGACTAAGCAGTTCTTC.